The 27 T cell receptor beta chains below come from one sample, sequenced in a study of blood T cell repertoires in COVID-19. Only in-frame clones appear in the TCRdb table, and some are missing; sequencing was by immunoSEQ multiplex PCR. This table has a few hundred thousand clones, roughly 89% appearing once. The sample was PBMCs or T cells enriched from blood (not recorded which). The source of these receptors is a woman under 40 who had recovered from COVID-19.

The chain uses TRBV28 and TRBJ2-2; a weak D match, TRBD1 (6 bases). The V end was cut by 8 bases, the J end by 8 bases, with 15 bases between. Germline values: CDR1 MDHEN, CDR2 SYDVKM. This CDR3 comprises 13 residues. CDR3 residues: CASRQGQGGELFF. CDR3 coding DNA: TGTGCCAGCCGCCAGGGACAAGGGGGGGAGCTGTTTTTT.

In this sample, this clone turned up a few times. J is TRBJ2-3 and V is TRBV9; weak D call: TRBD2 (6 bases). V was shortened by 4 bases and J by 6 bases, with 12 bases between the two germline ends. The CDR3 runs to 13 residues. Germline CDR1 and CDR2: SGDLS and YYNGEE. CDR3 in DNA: TGTGCCAGCAGCTTCGGGCTAGCGGATACGCAGTATTTT. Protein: CASSFGLADTQYF.

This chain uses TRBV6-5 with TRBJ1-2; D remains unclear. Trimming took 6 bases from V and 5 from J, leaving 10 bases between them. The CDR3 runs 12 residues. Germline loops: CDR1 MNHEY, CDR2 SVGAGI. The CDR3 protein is CASRAGQYGYTF. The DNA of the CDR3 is TGTGCCAGCAGGGCGGGCCAGTATGGCTACACCTTC.

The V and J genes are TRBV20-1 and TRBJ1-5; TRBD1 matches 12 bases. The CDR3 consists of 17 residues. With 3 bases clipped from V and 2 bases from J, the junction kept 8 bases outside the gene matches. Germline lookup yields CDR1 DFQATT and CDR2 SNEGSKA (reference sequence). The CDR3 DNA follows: TGCAGTGCTAGTCCGGGACAGGGGGCGCGGGGCAATCAGCCCCAGCATTTT. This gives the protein CSASPGQGARGNQPQHF.

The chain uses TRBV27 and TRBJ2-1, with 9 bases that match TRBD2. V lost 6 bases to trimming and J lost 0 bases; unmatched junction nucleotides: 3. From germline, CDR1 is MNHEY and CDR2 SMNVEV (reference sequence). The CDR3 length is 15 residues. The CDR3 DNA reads TGTGCCAGCAGCCAGGGACTAGCCTCCTACAATGAGCAGTTCTTC. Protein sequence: CASSQGLASYNEQFF.

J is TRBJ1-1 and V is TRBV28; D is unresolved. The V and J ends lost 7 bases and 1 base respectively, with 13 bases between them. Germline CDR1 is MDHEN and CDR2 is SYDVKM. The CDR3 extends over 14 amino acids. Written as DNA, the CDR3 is TGTGCCAGCATGGAGGGAACAGCGAACACTGAAGCTTTCTTT. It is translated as CASMEGTANTEAFF.

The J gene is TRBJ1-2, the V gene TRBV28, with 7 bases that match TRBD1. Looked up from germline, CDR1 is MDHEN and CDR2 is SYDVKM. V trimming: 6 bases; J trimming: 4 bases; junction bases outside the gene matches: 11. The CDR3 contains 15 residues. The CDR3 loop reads CASRMDRTFGYGYTF. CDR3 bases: TGTGCCAGCAGAATGGACAGGACATTTGGCTATGGCTACACCTTC.

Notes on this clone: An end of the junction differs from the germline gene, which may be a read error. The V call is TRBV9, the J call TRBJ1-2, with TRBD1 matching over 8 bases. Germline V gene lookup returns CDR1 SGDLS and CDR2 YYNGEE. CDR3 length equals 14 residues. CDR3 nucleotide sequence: TGTGCCAGCAGCGTAGACGGGACAGGTGATCCCCCAGTCTTC. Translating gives CASSVDGTGDPPVF.

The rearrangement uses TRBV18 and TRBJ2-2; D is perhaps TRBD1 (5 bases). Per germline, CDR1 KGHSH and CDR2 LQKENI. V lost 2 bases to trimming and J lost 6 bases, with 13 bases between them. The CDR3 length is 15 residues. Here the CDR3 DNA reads TGTGCCAGCTCACCAACGCAGGGCAATCCCGGGGAGCTGTTTTTT. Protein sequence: CASSPTQGNPGELFF.

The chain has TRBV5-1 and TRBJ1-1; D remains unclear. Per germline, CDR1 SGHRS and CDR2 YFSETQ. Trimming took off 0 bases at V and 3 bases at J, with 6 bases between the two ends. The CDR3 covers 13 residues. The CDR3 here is CASSLAVYTEAFF. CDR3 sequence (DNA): TGCGCCAGCAGCTTGGCCGTATACACTGAAGCTTTCTTT.

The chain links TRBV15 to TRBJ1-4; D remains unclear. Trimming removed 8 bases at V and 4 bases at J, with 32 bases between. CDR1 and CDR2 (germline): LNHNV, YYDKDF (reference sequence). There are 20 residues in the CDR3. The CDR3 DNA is TGTGCCACCTCCACTCACGCGGGTGGGTCATCGGTGGCTAATAATGAAAAACTGTTTTTT. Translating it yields CATSTHAGGSSVANNEKLFF.

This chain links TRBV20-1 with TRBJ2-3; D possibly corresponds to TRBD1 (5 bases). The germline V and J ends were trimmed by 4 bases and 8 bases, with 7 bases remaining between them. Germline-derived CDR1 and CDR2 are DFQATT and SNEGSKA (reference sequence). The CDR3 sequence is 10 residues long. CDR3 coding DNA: TGCAGTGCTATAAGGGGTACGCAGTATTTT. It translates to CSAIRGTQYF.

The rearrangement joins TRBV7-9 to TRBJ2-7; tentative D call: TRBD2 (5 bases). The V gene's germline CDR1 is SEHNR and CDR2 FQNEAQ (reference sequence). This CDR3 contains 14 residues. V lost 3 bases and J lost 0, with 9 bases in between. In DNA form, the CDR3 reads TGTGCCAGCAGCTTTGGAGGTAGCTCCTACGAGCAGTACTTC. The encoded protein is CASSFGGSSYEQYF.

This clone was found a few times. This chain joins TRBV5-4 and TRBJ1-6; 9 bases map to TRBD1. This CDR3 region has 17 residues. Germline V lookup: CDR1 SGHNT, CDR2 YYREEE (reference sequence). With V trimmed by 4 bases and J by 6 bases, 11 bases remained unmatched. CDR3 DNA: TGTGCCAGCAGCCCGGCCCCCGGGACAGGGCGTAATTCACCCCTCCACTTT. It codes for CASSPAPGTGRNSPLHF.

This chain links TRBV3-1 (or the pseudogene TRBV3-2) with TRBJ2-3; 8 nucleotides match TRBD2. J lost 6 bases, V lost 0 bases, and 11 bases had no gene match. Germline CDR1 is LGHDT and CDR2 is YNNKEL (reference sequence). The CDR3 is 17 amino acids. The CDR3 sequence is CASSQDLSGRPTDTQYF. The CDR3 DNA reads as TGTGCCAGCAGCCAAGATCTAAGCGGGAGACCTACCGATACGCAGTATTTT.

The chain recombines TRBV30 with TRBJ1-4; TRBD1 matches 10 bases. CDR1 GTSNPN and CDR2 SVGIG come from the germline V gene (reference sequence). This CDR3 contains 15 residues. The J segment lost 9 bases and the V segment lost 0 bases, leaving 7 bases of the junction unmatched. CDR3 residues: CAWSVHRTGGQKLFF. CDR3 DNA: TGTGCCTGGAGTGTACACAGGACAGGGGGACAAAAACTGTTTTTT. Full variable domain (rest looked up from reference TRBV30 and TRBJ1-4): SQTIHQWPATLVQPVGSPLSLECTVEGTSNPNLYWYRQAAGRGLQLLFYSVGIGQISSEVPQNLSASRPQDRQFILSSKKLLLSDSGFYLCAWSVHRTGGQKLFFGSGTQLSVL.

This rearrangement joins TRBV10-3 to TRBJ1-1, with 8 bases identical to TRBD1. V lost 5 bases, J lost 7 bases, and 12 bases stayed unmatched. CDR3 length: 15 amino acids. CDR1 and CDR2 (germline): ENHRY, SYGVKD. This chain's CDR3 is CAISTQLDRASEAFF. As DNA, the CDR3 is TGTGCCATCAGTACTCAATTGGACAGGGCTAGTGAAGCTTTCTTT.

The CDR3 region is CASSKTGGTNTEAFF. The CDR3 DNA sequence: TGTGCCAGCAGTAAAACAGGGGGCACAAACACTGAAGCTTTCTTT. This chain joins TRBV6-6 and TRBJ1-1; 9 bases are a match to TRBD1. V shed 5 bases and J 2 bases; nucleotides not matched to a gene: 6. This CDR3 is 15 amino acids long. The germline V gene encodes CDR1 MNHNY and CDR2 SVGAGI (reference sequence).

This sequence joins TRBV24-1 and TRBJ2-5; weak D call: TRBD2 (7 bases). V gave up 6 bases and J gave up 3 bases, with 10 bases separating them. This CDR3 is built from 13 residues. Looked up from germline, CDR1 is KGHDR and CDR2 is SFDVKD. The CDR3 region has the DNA TGTGCCACCAGTAGGGGGGGAAAAGAGACCCAGTACTTC. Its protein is CATSRGGKETQYF.

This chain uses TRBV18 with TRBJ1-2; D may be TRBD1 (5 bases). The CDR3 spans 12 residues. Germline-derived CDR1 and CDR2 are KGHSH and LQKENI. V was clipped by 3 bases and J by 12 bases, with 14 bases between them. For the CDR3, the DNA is TGTGCCAGCTCACCGGGGCCCCTTGCTCACACCTTC. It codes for CASSPGPLAHTF.

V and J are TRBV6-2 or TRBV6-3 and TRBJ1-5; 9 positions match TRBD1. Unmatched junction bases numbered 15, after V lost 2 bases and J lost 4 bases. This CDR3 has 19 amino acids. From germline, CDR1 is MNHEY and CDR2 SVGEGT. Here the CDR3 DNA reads TGTGCCAGCAGTTACGACAGGGACAGGGAGATCAAGAGGAATCAGCCCCAGCATTTT. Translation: CASSYDRDREIKRNQPQHF.

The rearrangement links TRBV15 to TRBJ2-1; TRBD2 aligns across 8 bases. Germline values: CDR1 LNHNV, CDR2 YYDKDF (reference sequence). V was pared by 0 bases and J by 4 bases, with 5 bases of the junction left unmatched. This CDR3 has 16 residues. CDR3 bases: TGTGCCACCAGCAGAGATGGGAGCGGGAGTTACAATGAGCAGTTCTTC. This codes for CATSRDGSGSYNEQFF. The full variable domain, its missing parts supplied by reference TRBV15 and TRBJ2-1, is DAMVIQNPRYQVTQFGKPVTLSCSQTLNHNVMYWYQQKSSQAPKLLFHYYDKDFNNEADTPDNFQSRRPNTSFCFLDIRSPGLGDTAMYLCATSRDGSGSYNEQFFGPGTRLTVL.

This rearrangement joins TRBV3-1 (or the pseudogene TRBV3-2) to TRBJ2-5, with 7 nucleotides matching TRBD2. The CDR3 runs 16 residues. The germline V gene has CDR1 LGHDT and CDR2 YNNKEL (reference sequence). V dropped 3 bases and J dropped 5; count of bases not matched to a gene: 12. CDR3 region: CASSHRVGLGGETQYF. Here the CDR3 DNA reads TGTGCCAGCAGCCACCGGGTCGGACTAGGCGGGGAGACCCAGTACTTC.

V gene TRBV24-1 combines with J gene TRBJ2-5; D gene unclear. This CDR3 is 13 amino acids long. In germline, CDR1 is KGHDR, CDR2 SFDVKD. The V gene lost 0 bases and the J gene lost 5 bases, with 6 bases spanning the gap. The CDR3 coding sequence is TGTGCCACCAGTGATTTGTCCCTGGAGACCCAGTACTTC. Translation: CATSDLSLETQYF.

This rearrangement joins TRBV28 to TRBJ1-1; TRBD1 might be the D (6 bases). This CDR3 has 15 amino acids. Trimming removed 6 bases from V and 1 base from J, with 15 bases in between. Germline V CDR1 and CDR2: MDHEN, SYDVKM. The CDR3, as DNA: TGTGCCAGCAGAACCCGGGACATCCGGAACACTGAAGCTTTCTTT. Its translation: CASRTRDIRNTEAFF.

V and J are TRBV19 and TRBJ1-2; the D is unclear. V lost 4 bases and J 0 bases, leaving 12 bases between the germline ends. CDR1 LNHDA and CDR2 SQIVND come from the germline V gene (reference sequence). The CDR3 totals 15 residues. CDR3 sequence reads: CASSTWEIPNYGYTF. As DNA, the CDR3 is TGTGCCAGTAGTACGTGGGAGATCCCTAACTATGGCTACACCTTC.

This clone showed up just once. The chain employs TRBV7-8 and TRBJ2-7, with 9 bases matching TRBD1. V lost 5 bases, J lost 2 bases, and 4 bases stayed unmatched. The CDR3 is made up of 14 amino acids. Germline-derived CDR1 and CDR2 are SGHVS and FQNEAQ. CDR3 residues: CASSEDRGPYEQYF. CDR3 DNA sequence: TGTGCCAGCAGCGAGGACAGGGGCCCCTACGAGCAGTACTTC.